This T cell receptor beta chain was sequenced in a study of OX40 agonist ivuxolimab in advanced cancers. Remarks on this clone: Its antigen remains unidentified.

In germline, CDR1 is SGHAT, CDR2 FQNNGV. The CDR3 runs to 17 residues. V dropped 5 bases and J dropped 6 bases, with 23 bases sitting between them. The method was immunoSEQ multiplex PCR; TCRdb's version includes in-frame clones alone and lacks a portion of them. The sample lists more than 70,000 clones; 65% to 90% were seen once. Findings of the study overall: Averaged across samples, CD8+ T cells carried more expanded clones than CD4+ did.

This chain joins TRBV11-2 and TRBJ1-5, with a possible D match to TRBD1 (5 bases). The sample was CD4+ or CD8+ T cells sorted from blood, taken in a trial of the OX40 agonist ivuxolimab. The TCR comes from an adult with an advanced solid tumor such as melanoma, head and neck, liver or kidney cancer. The CDR3 spells CASSPGQGSRDRQPQHF. For the CDR3, the DNA is TGTGCCAGCAGCCCCGGGCAGGGCTCCCGGGACCGTCAGCCCCAGCATTTT.